These 5 T cell receptor beta chains were sequenced from one sample in a study of CD8 T cells in ankylosing spondylitis (dated by TCRdb to 2017 to 2019). The library relied on 5' RACE. The sequencer was an Illumina HiSeq 2500. TCRdb reprocessed the public reads (quality trimming at Q25 with fastp, clone calling with MiXCR) and kept in-frame beta chains. Duplicate CDR3 protein sequences are folded into a single record with the most common DNA and genes. Here the sample has around 130,000 distinct CDR3 sequences; approximately 6.8% occur a single time. 9% to 15% of the sample is taken by the ten largest. The sample comprised blood, either unsorted or a sorted T cell fraction (not recorded which). The source of these receptors is a male donor with ankylosing spondylitis or in good health (not recorded which).

As to this clonotype: A read error may explain this, as a much larger clone is one base away. The CDR3 sequence: CASSPPSVAGANEQFF. CDR3 nucleotides: TGTGCCAGCAGTCCCCCTTCGGTAGCGGGCGCCAATGAGCAGTTCTTC. The chain recombines TRBV12-3 or TRBV12-4 with TRBJ2-1; 7 bases are a match to TRBD2. V trimming: 5 bases; J trimming: 6 bases; junction bases outside the gene matches: 13. This CDR3 contains 16 residues.

This clonotype was seen at least ten times. The chain uses TRBV3-1 and TRBJ1-5; D gene ambiguous. Germline assignment: CDR1 LGHDT and CDR2 YNNKEL (reference sequence). The CDR3 is made up of 13 amino acids. Between the trimmed V and J ends, which lost 4 bases and 7 bases, there was a span of 11 bases. The CDR3 region has the DNA TGTGCCAGCAGCCCCCCCTTGGTGCAGCCCCAGCATTTT. It codes for CASSPPLVQPQHF. Drawing the rest from reference TRBV3-1 and TRBJ1-5, the complete variable domain is DTAVSQTPKYLVTQMGNDKSIKCEQNLGHDTMYWYKQDSKKFLKIMFSYNNKELIINETVPNRFSPKSPDKAHLNLHINSLELGDSAVYFCASSPPLVQPQHFGDGTRLSIL.

This chain joins TRBV7-2 and TRBJ1-3, with D unresolved. Trimming left V 4 bases short and J 2 bases short, with 18 bases between. The CDR3 has 17 residues. CDR1 and CDR2 from the germline V gene are SGHTA and FQGNSA. The CDR3 protein is CASSSGLRAVAGNTIYF. The CDR3 DNA is TGTGCCAGCAGCTCGGGCCTTCGGGCCGTAGCTGGAAACACCATATATTTT.

The chain combines TRBV29-1 with TRBJ2-7, with a tentative D call TRBD1 (5 bases). Per the germline V gene, CDR1 is SQVTM and CDR2 is ANQGSEA. The CDR3 has 14 amino acids. V gave up 4 bases and J gave up 6 bases, with 19 bases separating them. As DNA, the CDR3 is TGCAGCGTTGCAGGGTGGACCGACGCTGGCGAGCAGTACTTC. It specifies CSVAGWTDAGEQYF.

This clonotype has a count of ten or more. The chain couples TRBV20-1 to TRBJ2-1, with TRBD2 matching 7 bases. The CDR3 has 14 amino acids. Per the germline V gene, CDR1 is DFQATT and CDR2 is SNEGSKA (reference sequence). The V segment lost 0 bases and the J segment 3 bases; nucleotides outside the gene matches: 2. CDR3 sequence: CSARDASGYNEQFF. For the CDR3, the DNA is TGCAGTGCTAGAGATGCTAGCGGCTACAATGAGCAGTTCTTC.